Below are 14 T cell receptor beta chains sequenced from a single sample in a study of blood T cell repertoires in COVID-19. The data were produced by immunoSEQ multiplex PCR, yet TCRdb's version contains in-frame clones alone and is incomplete. The repertoire holds 100,000 or so clones, with nearly 90% as singletons. Sequencing was performed on peripheral blood. These receptor sequences come from an older woman with acute or convalescent COVID-19.

The chain couples TRBV13 to TRBJ2-3; D perhaps matches TRBD2 (5 bases). Germline-derived CDR1 and CDR2 are PRHDT and FYEKMQ (reference sequence). The V gene lost 2 bases and the J gene lost 7 bases, with 10 bases spanning the gap. The CDR3 length is 13 residues. The chain's CDR3 is CASSLLEVNTQYF. The CDR3 DNA follows: TGTGCCAGCAGCTTACTGGAGGTGAATACGCAGTATTTT.

The chain couples TRBV27 to TRBJ2-6, with D unclear. Germline values: CDR1 MNHEY, CDR2 SMNVEV (reference sequence). The CDR3 extends over 16 amino acids. V lost 9 bases and J lost 1, with 16 bases in between. The DNA of the CDR3 is TGTGCCAGTTCCCGGGTCTTCCTTTCTGGGGCCAACGTCCTGACTTTC. Protein sequence: CASSRVFLSGANVLTF.

This clone has a single count. This sequence joins TRBV11-2 and TRBJ2-1, with TRBD2 matching 9 bases. The CDR3 consists of 15 residues. The V and J ends lost 1 base and 6 bases, in that order; junction bases with no gene match: 4. Germline assignment: CDR1 SGHAT and CDR2 FQNNGV. The CDR3 spells CASSLGLAASNEQFF. The CDR3, as DNA: TGTGCCAGCAGCTTAGGACTAGCGGCTAGCAATGAGCAGTTCTTC.

The chain is built from TRBV6-5 and TRBJ1-3; D unclear. Trimming took 0 bases from V and 3 from J, leaving 12 bases between them. This CDR3 is 16 amino acids long. Germline V gene sequence: CDR1 MNHEY, CDR2 SVGAGI. The CDR3 loop reads CASSYSSGYNGNTIYF. The CDR3 nucleotides are TGTGCCAGCAGTTACTCGTCAGGATATAATGGAAACACCATATATTTT.

The V gene is TRBV6-5, the J gene TRBJ2-5; D ambiguous. V lost 6 bases, J lost 3 bases, and 11 bases lay in between. Germline V gene data show CDR1 as MNHEY and CDR2 as SVGAGI. The CDR3 spans 13 residues. This CDR3 reads CASSWAPEETQYF. The CDR3 DNA reads as TGTGCCAGCAGCTGGGCCCCCGAAGAGACCCAGTACTTC.

This chain joins TRBV9 and TRBJ1-1; 8 positions match TRBD1. The CDR3 spans 17 residues. With 0 bases clipped from V and 4 bases from J, the junction kept 11 bases outside the gene matches. The germline gives CDR1 SGDLS, CDR2 YYNGEE. This CDR3 is CASSVAAGGAGITEAFF. CDR3 DNA: TGTGCCAGCAGCGTAGCTGCAGGGGGCGCGGGGATCACTGAAGCTTTCTTT.

The chain is built from TRBV7-8 and TRBJ2-1, with no clear D. V dropped 3 bases and J dropped 7 bases, with 7 bases sitting between them. The CDR3 is 12 residues long. Germline-derived CDR1 and CDR2 are SGHVS and FQNEAQ. CDR3 nucleotides: TGTGCCAGCAGCTTGGTTCAGAATGAGCAGTTCTTC. It is translated as CASSLVQNEQFF.

The chain is built from TRBV9 and TRBJ2-5, with TRBD1 identical over 9 bases. Germline V gene lookup returns CDR1 SGDLS and CDR2 YYNGEE. CDR3 length equals 17 residues. The V segment lost 3 bases and the J segment 2 bases; nucleotides outside the gene matches: 11. CDR3 loop: CASSADWGTGKQETQYF. Written as DNA, the CDR3 is TGTGCCAGCAGCGCCGATTGGGGGACAGGGAAACAAGAGACCCAGTACTTC.

The chain joins TRBV7-2 to TRBJ2-1; 8 bases map to TRBD2. The CDR3 contains 13 residues. J was trimmed by 8 bases and V by 6 bases; bases with no gene match: 6. Germline values: CDR1 SGHTA, CDR2 FQGNSA. The CDR3 nucleotides are TGTGCCAGCAGGCGACTAGCGCGGGATGAGCAGTTCTTC. Its protein is CASRRLARDEQFF.

The chain uses TRBV3-1 (or the pseudogene TRBV3-2) and TRBJ2-1; 8 positions agree with TRBD2. Per the germline V gene, CDR1 is LGHDT and CDR2 is YNNKEL (reference sequence). V trimming: 4 bases; J trimming: 10 bases; junction bases outside the gene matches: 9. This CDR3 has 14 amino acids. CDR3 DNA: TGTGCCAGCAGCCGCCGGACTAGCTCGCCCGAGCAGTTCTTC. Its protein is CASSRRTSSPEQFF.

The CDR3 protein is CASSLDYQLDEQFF. The CDR3 coding sequence is TGCGCCAGCAGCCTTGACTACCAGTTAGATGAGCAGTTCTTC. The chain links TRBV5-1 to TRBJ2-1, with D possibly TRBD2 on 5 matching bases. The CDR3 extends over 14 amino acids. V was pared by 4 bases and J by 8 bases, with 16 bases between. CDR1 is SGHRS, CDR2 YFSETQ, per germline.

This chain links TRBV19 with TRBJ2-6, with 10 nucleotides matching TRBD1. This CDR3 region has 19 residues. J lost 1 base, V lost 4 bases, and 10 bases had no gene match. Germline CDR1 reads LNHDA; CDR2 reads SQIVND (reference sequence). CDR3 bases: TGTGCCAGTAGTACCCTACGGGACAGGGGCCTTTCTGGGGCCAACGTCCTGACTTTC. It is translated as CASSTLRDRGLSGANVLTF. The full variable domain, completed using reference TRBV19 and TRBJ2-6, is DGGITQSPKYLFRKEGQNVTLSCEQNLNHDAMYWYRQDPGQGLRLIYYSQIVNDFQKGDIAEGYSVSREKKESFPLTVTSAQKNPTAFYLCASSTLRDRGLSGANVLTFGAGSRLTVL.

The V and J genes are TRBV11-2 and TRBJ1-1; D unresolved. This CDR3 has 14 amino acids. V dropped 3 bases and J dropped 7 bases, with 15 bases sitting between them. Germline CDR1 and CDR2: SGHAT and FQNNGV. CDR3 coding DNA: TGTGCCAGCAGCTTTTCGAGTGGGCAGAATGAAGCTTTCTTT. It is translated as CASSFSSGQNEAFF.

The chain combines TRBV5-1 with TRBJ1-1; 8 bases fit TRBD1. CDR3 length: 14 amino acids. Germline V gives CDR1 SGHRS, CDR2 YFSETQ. The ends lost 5 bases at V and 3 bases at J; junction bases unmatched: 6. CDR3 DNA sequence: TGCGCCAGCAGTTTCAGGGGGCTGGACACTGAAGCTTTCTTT. Translated, it gives CASSFRGLDTEAFF.